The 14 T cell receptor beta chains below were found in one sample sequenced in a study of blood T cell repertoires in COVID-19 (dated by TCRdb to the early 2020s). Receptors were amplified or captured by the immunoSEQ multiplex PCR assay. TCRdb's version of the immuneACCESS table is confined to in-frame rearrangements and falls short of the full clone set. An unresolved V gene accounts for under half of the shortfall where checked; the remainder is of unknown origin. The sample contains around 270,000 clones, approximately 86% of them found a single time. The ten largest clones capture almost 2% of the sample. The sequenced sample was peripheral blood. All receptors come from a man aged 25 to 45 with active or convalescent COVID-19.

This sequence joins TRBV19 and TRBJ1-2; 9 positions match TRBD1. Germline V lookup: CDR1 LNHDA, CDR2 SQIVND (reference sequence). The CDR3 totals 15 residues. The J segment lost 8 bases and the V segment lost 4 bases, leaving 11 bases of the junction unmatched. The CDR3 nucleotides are TGTGCCAGTAGTAGATTAACGGACAGGGGAGGCGGCTACACCTTC. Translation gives CASSRLTDRGGGYTF.

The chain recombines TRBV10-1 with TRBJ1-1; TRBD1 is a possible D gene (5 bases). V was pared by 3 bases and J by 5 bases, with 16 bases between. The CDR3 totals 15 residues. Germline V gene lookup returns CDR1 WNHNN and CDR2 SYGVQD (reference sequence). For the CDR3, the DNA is TGCGCCAGCAGTGACCAACGGGGGACGGGTACTGAAGCTTTCTTT. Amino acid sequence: CASSDQRGTGTEAFF.

The chain's CDR3 is CASSQLSSSGADTQYF. The CDR3 DNA follows: TGTGCCAGCAGCCAATTAAGTAGCTCCGGGGCAGATACGCAGTATTTT. The rearrangement links TRBV7-9 to TRBJ2-3; TRBD2 is a possible D gene (5 bases). Deletions cut 5 bases from V and 4 bases from J, with 19 bases between. From germline, CDR1 is SEHNR and CDR2 FQNEAQ (reference sequence). CDR3 size: 16 residues. Based on the CDR3 plus reference TRBV7-9 and TRBJ2-3, the full variable domain is DTGVSQNPRHKITKRGQNVTFRCDPISEHNRLYWYRQTLGQGPEFLTYFQNEAQLEKSRLLSDRFSAERPKGSFSTLEIQRTEQGDSAMYLCASSQLSSSGADTQYFGPGTRLTVL.

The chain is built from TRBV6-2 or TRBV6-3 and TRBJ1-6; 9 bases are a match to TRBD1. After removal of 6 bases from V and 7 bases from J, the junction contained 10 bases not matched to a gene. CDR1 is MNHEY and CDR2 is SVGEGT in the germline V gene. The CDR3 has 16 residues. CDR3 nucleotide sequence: TGTGCCAGCAGCCCTGGGACAGGGAGCGGCAATTCACCCCTCCACTTT. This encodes CASSPGTGSGNSPLHF.

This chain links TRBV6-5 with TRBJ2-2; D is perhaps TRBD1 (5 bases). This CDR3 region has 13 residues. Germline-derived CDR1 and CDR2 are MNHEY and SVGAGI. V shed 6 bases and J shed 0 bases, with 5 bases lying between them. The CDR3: CASRDTNTGELFF. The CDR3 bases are TGTGCCAGCAGGGACACGAACACCGGGGAGCTGTTTTTT.

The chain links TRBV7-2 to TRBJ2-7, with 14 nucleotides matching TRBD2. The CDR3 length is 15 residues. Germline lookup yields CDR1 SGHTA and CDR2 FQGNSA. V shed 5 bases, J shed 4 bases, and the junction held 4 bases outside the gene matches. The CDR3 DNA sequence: TGTGCCAGCAGCATCGGACTAGCGGGGGGTTACGAGCAGTACTTC. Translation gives CASSIGLAGGYEQYF.

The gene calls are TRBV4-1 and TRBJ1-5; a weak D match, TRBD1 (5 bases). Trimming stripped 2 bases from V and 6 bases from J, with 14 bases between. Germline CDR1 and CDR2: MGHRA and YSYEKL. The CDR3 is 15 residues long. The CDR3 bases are TGCGCCAGCAGCCAAAATGAAGGGGCGGCTCAGCCCCAGCATTTT. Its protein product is CASSQNEGAAQPQHF.

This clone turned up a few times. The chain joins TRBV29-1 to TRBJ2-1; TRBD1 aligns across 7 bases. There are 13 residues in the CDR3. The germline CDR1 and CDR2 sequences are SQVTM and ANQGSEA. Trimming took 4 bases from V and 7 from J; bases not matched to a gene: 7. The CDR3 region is CSVGRGSLNEQFF. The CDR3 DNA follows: TGCAGCGTTGGCAGGGGGTCGCTAAATGAGCAGTTCTTC.

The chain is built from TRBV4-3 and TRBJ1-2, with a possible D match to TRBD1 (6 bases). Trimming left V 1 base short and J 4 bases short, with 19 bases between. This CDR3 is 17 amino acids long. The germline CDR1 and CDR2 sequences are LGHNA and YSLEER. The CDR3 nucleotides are TGCGCCAGCAGCCAAGCAACCCTATCGCAGGGGAGCTATGGCTACACCTTC. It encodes CASSQATLSQGSYGYTF.

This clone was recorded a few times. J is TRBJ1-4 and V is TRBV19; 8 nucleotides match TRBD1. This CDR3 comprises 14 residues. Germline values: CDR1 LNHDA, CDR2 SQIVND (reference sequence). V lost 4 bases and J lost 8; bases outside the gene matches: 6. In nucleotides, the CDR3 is TGTGCCAGTAGTAGACAGGGGCTGGGCGAAAAACTGTTTTTT. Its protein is CASSRQGLGEKLFF.

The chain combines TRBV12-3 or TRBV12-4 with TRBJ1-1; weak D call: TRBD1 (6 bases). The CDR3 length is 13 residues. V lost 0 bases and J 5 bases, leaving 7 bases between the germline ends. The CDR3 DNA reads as TGTGCCAGCAGTTTAGCCCAGGGGACTGAAGCTTTCTTT. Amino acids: CASSLAQGTEAFF.

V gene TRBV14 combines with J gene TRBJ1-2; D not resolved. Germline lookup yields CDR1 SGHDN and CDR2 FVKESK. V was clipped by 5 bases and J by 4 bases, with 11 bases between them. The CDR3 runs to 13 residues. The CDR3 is CASSGLHGYGYTF. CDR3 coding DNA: TGTGCCAGCAGCGGGCTACATGGCTATGGCTACACCTTC.

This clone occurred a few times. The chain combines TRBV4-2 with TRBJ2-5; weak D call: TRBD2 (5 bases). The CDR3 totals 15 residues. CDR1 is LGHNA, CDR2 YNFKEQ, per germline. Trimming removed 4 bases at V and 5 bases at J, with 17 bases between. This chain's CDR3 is CASSLSFAGWETQYF. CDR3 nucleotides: TGTGCCAGCAGCCTTTCCTTTGCGGGTTGGGAGACCCAGTACTTC.

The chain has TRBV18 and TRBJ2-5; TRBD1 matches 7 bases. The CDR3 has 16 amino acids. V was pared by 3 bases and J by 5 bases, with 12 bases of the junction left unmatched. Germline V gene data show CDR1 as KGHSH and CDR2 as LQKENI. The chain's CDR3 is CASSPVPRRQGETQYF. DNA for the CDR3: TGTGCCAGCTCACCGGTTCCCCGTCGACAGGGCGAGACCCAGTACTTC.